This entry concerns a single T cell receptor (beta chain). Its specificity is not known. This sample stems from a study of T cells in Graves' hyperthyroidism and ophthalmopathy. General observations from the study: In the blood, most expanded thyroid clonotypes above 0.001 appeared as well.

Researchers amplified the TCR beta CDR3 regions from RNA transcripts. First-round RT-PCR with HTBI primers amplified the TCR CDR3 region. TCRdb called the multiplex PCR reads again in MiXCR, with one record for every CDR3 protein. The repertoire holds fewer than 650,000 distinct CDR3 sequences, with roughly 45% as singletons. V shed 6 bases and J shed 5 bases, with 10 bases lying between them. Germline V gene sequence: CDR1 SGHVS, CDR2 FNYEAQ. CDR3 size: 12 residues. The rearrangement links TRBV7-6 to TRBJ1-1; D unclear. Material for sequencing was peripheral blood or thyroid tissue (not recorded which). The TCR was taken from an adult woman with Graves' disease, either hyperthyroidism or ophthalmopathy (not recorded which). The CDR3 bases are TGTGCCAGCAGTTTCCCCCCGACTGAAGCTTTCTTT. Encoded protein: CASSFPPTEAFF.